This entry describes one T cell receptor (beta chain). Its antigen is unidentified. The record originates from a study of blood T cells in healthy people across ages. This CDR3 has 16 residues. The germline V and J ends were trimmed by 2 bases and 0 bases, with 10 bases remaining between them. Per the germline V gene, CDR1 is MNHEY and CDR2 is SVGAGI. Alongside a J-beta primer mix, a sample-barcoded 5' primer served in a second PCR lasting roughly 7 to 11 cycles. A template-switch adaptor that had 12 random nucleotides put a tag on each cDNA molecule. TCRdb used MiXCR to reprocess the 5' RACE reads, holding one entry per CDR3 protein. The sample includes 1.2 million to 1.5 million distinct CDR3 sequences, 42% seen only once; the top ten take roughly 8.2%. Study-level findings and limits: Long-lived and aged donors differed, with more naive CD4+ cells and higher diversity in the long-lived. The study found TCR beta diversity correlated strongly with naive T cell percentage. Getting older went along with TCR beta diversity per million T cells dropping roughly linearly.

The receptor's source is a young woman in good health. The rearrangement joins TRBV6-5 to TRBJ1-4, with D unclear. Material for sequencing was blood. The CDR3 spells CASSYGTHATNEKLFF. DNA for the CDR3: TGTGCCAGCAGTTACGGTACTCACGCAACTAATGAAAAACTGTTTTTT.